This TCR beta chain was observed in a study of blood T cell repertoires in COVID-19. About the research overall: The study drew acute and convalescent COVID-19 samples from the United States, Italy and Spain. PBMCs, B-cell-depleted T cells, or T cells were the source of the cDNA or gDNA that made up the material.

Deletions cut 6 bases from V and 0 bases from J, with 14 bases between. CDR3 size: 16 residues. Germline V CDR1 and CDR2: SNHLY, FYNNEI. Generated by immunoSEQ multiplex PCR, the TCRdb table keeps only in-frame clones and is missing some. The sample consists of 220,000 or so clones, 82% of them appearing once. The sample holds a few counts of this clone. Material for sequencing was peripheral blood. This TCR derives from a woman at least 80 years old with acute or convalescent COVID-19. The rearrangement joins TRBV2 to TRBJ1-4, with unresolved D. As DNA, the CDR3 is TGTGCCAGCAGAAGCGGCGGAGCCGCAACTAATGAAAAACTGTTTTTT. This codes for CASRSGGAATNEKLFF. Full variable domain (remainder filled in from reference TRBV2 and TRBJ1-4): EPEVTQTPSHQVTQMGQEVILRCVPISNHLYFYWYRQILGQKVEFLVSFYNNEISEKSEIFDDQFSVERPDGSNFTLKIRSTKLEDSAMYFCASRSGGAATNEKLFFGSGTQLSVL.